The T cell receptor (beta chain) described here comes from a study of regulatory T cells in long-lasting Graves disease. CDR1 MDHEN and CDR2 SYDVKM come from the germline V gene. V lost 7 bases, J lost 8 bases, and 9 bases stayed unmatched. This CDR3 contains 13 residues. This sample's time point: persistent/refractory GD, antithyroid drugs over 5 years with positive TRAb. RNA extracted from PBMCs served as the sequencing template. The authors built TCR beta libraries using iRepertoire HTBI primers and Arm-PCR of CDR3 regions. Methods used by the authors: Analysis of the samples identified over 60 TRBV and 14 TRBJ segments. TCRdb called the multiplex PCR reads again in MiXCR, with one record for every CDR3 protein. In this record, the V and J calls reflect TCRdb's handling and not the investigators' own analysis. This sample yields roughly 700,000 distinct CDR3 sequences, of which approximately 31% are seen a single time; around 42% belongs to the top ten.

This clonotype was seen many times. This clonotype originated in a female donor with Graves disease. Source: peripheral blood mononuclear cells (PBMCs), taken when the disease was refractory, from a patient treated with antithyroid drugs. V is TRBV28 and J is TRBJ1-2; 8 nucleotides agree with TRBD1. CDR3 coding DNA: TGTGCCAGCACCCAGACAGGGGCGAGCGGCTACACCTTC. Its translation: CASTQTGASGYTF.